This TCR beta chain was recovered during a study of metastatic and nonmetastatic thyroid tumors. Study-wide background: Malignant and benign thyroid patients had repertoires compared in peripheral blood and tumor or nodule tissue. Broader study findings: Malignant thyroid tumors reportedly exceeded benign nodules significantly in TCR beta diversity, with the difference appearing in blood and tumor.

Ahead of thyroid surgery, no patient had received treatment of any kind. Per the authors' pipeline: The study took CDR3 differences across clinicopathological groups and made a distant-metastasis classifier for papillary thyroid cancer from them. With MiXCR, TCRdb reprocessed the PCR reads. TCRdb's processing, not the study's, gives the V and J calls here. The repertoire holds more than 10,000 clones, 20% to 25% seen once, with approximately 15% in the top ten. The CDR3 loop spans 15 amino acids. Unmatched junction bases numbered 7, after V lost 6 bases and J lost 4 bases. Germline values: CDR1 SEHNR, CDR2 FQNEAQ (reference sequence). Points on this clone: Its cognate antigen is unknown.

The chain employs TRBV7-9 and TRBJ2-5; 11 bases match TRBD2. The sample consisted of adjacent normal tissue. This TCR derives from a female donor with papillary thyroid cancer or a benign thyroid nodule (not recorded which). Some clones in this sample may be carry-over from other donors' samples. CDR3 sequence (DNA): TGTGCCAGCAGTCTCGGACTAGCGGGCGGAGAGACCCAGTACTTC. Amino acids: CASSLGLAGGETQYF.